This T cell receptor beta chain was recovered during a study of blood T cell repertoires in COVID-19. Profiled with immunoSEQ multiplex PCR; TCRdb holds only in-frame clones, not every one. The sample includes 400,000 to 450,000 clones, approximately 90% of them seen just once. Sequenced sample: peripheral blood. The TCR sequence derives from a woman between 40 and 50 years old with COVID-19, enrolled during active disease.

The DNA of the CDR3 is TGTGCCAGCAGTTTGACTAGCGGGGCCGAAGAGACCCAGTACTTC. Translating it yields CASSLTSGAEETQYF. This chain links TRBV5-4 with TRBJ2-5; 11 nucleotides match TRBD2. The V and J ends lost 5 bases and 3 bases, in that order; junction bases with no gene match: 6. This CDR3 spans 15 amino acids. CDR1 is SGHNT and CDR2 is YYREEE in the germline V gene (reference sequence). Based on the CDR3 plus reference TRBV5-4 and TRBJ2-5, the full variable domain is ETGVTQSPTHLIKTRGQQVTLRCSSQSGHNTVSWYQQALGQGPQFIFQYYREEENGRGNFPPRFSGLQFPNYSSELNVNALELDDSALYLCASSLTSGAEETQYFGPGTRLLVL.